These T cell receptor beta chains were read from a single sample in a study of T cells after posttransplantation cyclophosphamide. Sequencing was performed with immunoSEQ multiplex PCR; in TCRdb, only in-frame clones are kept and a portion is missing. This sample carries 20,000 to 30,000 clones, none of them present only once. Sequenced: PBMCs. The receptors derive from a woman aged 45-65 years in good health, CMV-negative, and a related stem cell transplant donor. CDR3s include the opening cysteine and the closing phenylalanine or tryptophan. D genes are given only for firm matches. Only some rows state a clone size, as once, few, many or a class for expanded clones.

size	V	J	D	CDR3	DNA
many	TRBV29-1	TRBJ1-4	NA	CSVVTGREREKLFF	TGCAGCGTCGTCACAGGGAGGGAGCGTGAAAAACTGTTTTTT
many	TRBV7-3	TRBJ2-7	NA	CASSQEGVRGEQYF	TGTGCCAGCAGCCAAGAGGGAGTCAGGGGCGAGCAGTACTTC
many	TRBV5-4	TRBJ1-4	TRBD1	CASSLAKGQGNGEKLFF	TGTGCCAGCAGCTTGGCGAAAGGACAGGGAAACGGTGAAAAACTGTTTTTT
many	TRBV5-5	TRBJ1-1	TRBD1	CASSLVGQGGTEAFF	TGTGCCAGCAGCTTGGTCGGACAGGGAGGAACTGAAGCTTTCTTT
many	TRBV9	TRBJ2-3	NA	CASSVEYGLAHLDTQYF	TGTGCCAGCAGCGTAGAATATGGGCTAGCGCATTTAGATACGCAGTATTTT
many	TRBV6-1	TRBJ1-4	NA	CASSRLGGGEKLFF	TGTGCCAGCAGCCGCTTGGGGGGTGGAGAAAAACTGTTTTTT
few	TRBV5-6	TRBJ2-7	NA	CASSLGAAGQYF	TGTGCCAGCAGCTTAGGGGCGGCCGGGCAGTACTTC
many	TRBV2	TRBJ2-1	TRBD1	CASSRQGRNEQFF	TGTGCCAGCTCGCGACAGGGCAGGAATGAGCAGTTCTTC
many	TRBV6-6	TRBJ1-5	TRBD1	CASSEDRGLGSAQHF	TGTGCCAGCAGTGAGGACAGGGGGCTGGGTTCGGCCCAGCATTTT
NA	TRBV20-1	TRBJ2-7	NA	CSARGQNEQYF	TGCAGTGCTAGAGGACAGAACGAGCAGTACTTC
many	TRBV6-5	TRBJ2-7	NA	CASSYSRGAGFNEQYF	TGTGCCAGCAGTTACTCCCGGGGGGCAGGCTTTAACGAGCAGTACTTC
many	TRBV5-1	TRBJ1-3	NA	CASSLASGNTIYF	TGCGCCAGCAGCTTGGCCTCGGGAAACACCATATATTTT
many	TRBV4-2	TRBJ2-7	TRBD2	CASSQSTSGDPYEQYF	TGTGCCAGCAGTCAATCGACTAGCGGGGATCCTTACGAGCAGTACTTC
many	TRBV27	TRBJ2-1	NA	CASSFQGPRSYNEQFF	TGTGCCAGCAGTTTTCAGGGGCCAAGATCCTACAATGAGCAGTTCTTC
many	TRBV28	TRBJ2-7	TRBD1	CASRGTESYEQYF	TGTGCCAGCAGGGGGACAGAGAGCTACGAGCAGTACTTC
many	TRBV13	TRBJ2-1	TRBD2	CASRRTLGLAGEGYEQFF	TGTGCCAGCAGGAGAACCCTCGGACTAGCGGGAGAGGGCTATGAGCAGTTCTTC
many	TRBV7-2	TRBJ2-3	TRBD2	CASSLIGGTGREDTQYF	TGTGCCAGCAGCTTAATAGGCGGGACGGGGCGGGAGGATACGCAGTATTTT
NA	TRBV28	TRBJ2-7	TRBD1	CASSSHPGGQGAGYEQYF	TGTGCCAGCAGTTCCCACCCGGGTGGGCAGGGGGCCGGATACGAGCAGTACTTC
many	TRBV7-3	TRBJ2-1	TRBD2	CASSLVGTSGSSYNEQFF	TGTGCCAGCAGCTTAGTCGGGACTAGCGGGAGCTCCTACAATGAGCAGTTCTTC
many	TRBV7-8	TRBJ2-5	NA	CASRGGGETQYF	TGTGCCAGCAGGGGGGGTGGTGAGACCCAGTACTTC
many	TRBV2	TRBJ1-5	TRBD1	CASRRDRGGQPQHF	TGTGCCAGCAGGAGGGACAGGGGGGGCCAGCCCCAGCATTTT
many	TRBV5-6	TRBJ2-2	TRBD1	CASSSGTGGRTGELFF	TGTGCCAGCAGCTCCGGGACAGGGGGCCGGACCGGGGAGCTGTTTTTT
many	TRBV28	TRBJ1-2	NA	CASFKPAPGTFYGYTF	TGTGCCAGCTTCAAACCGGCGCCGGGAACCTTCTATGGCTACACCTTC
many	TRBV11-2	TRBJ1-6	NA	CASSQTNSKEGSPLHF	TGTGCCAGCAGCCAGACCAATTCTAAAGAGGGTTCACCCCTCCACTTT
many	TRBV18	TRBJ1-6	TRBD1	CASSPLQGNNSPLHF	TGTGCCAGCTCACCCTTACAGGGGAATAATTCACCCCTCCACTTT
NA	TRBV6-5	TRBJ2-7	NA	CASSYSLSEQYF	TGTGCCAGCAGTTACTCCCTTTCGGAGCAGTACTTC
many	TRBV9	TRBJ2-2	NA	CASSVGQVGTGELFF	TGTGCCAGCAGCGTAGGGCAGGTGGGCACCGGGGAGCTGTTTTTT
many	TRBV5-1	TRBJ1-1	TRBD1	CASSLTGGATEAFF	TGCGCCAGCAGCTTAACAGGGGGCGCGACTGAAGCTTTCTTT
many	TRBV4-2	TRBJ2-1	TRBD2	CASSGIRGGRYNEQFF	TGTGCCAGCAGCGGAATTCGGGGGGGCCGGTACAATGAGCAGTTCTTC
many	TRBV19	TRBJ2-1	NA	CASRNSQGRNEQFF	TGTGCCAGTAGGAATTCACAGGGTAGGAATGAGCAGTTCTTC
many	TRBV7-2	TRBJ2-7	NA	CASSLRGQSSYEQYF	TGTGCCAGCAGCCTACGTGGACAGAGCTCCTACGAGCAGTACTTC
NA	TRBV5-4	TRBJ2-5	NA	CASSLRQPGRETQYF	TGTGCCAGCAGCTTAAGACAGCCAGGGCGGGAGACCCAGTACTTC
many	TRBV18	TRBJ2-7	NA	CASSLLDEQYF	TGTGCCAGCTCACTCCTCGACGAGCAGTACTTC
many	TRBV6-4	TRBJ1-1	NA	CASRDTSGVGTEAFF	TGTGCCAGCAGAGATACGTCAGGGGTAGGGACTGAAGCTTTCTTT
many	TRBV7-9	TRBJ1-2	NA	CASSFRTDRGGYTF	TGTGCCAGCAGCTTCCGGACAGACCGGGGCGGGTACACCTTC
many	TRBV28	TRBJ2-7	TRBD2	CASSLGGSSYEQYF	TGTGCCAGCAGTTTGGGCGGGAGTTCCTACGAGCAGTACTTC
NA	TRBV15	TRBJ1-2	NA	CATSRDGDRYGYTF	TGTGCCACCAGCAGAGATGGCGACAGGTATGGCTACACCTTC
many	TRBV28	TRBJ1-1	NA	CATGSGAFF	TGTGCAACGGGTAGTGGGGCTTTCTTT
many	TRBV4-3	TRBJ2-5	NA	CASSQDGLLQETQYF	TGCGCCAGCAGCCAAGATGGGCTGCTCCAAGAGACCCAGTACTTC
many	TRBV5-1	TRBJ2-3	NA	CASSLTRAPTDTQYF	TGCGCCAGCAGCTTGACTAGGGCACCCACAGATACGCAGTATTTT